The rows below give T cell receptor beta chains drawn from one sample of a study of Ad26.COV2.S vaccination and SARS-CoV-2 variants. Using immunoSEQ multiplex PCR, the repertoire was profiled, and TCRdb retains in-frame clones only, with some absent. The repertoire holds around 320,000 clones, with over 80% as singletons. Sequences were derived from peripheral blood, sampled in a trial of Ad26.COV2.S vaccine versus placebo. Source of these receptors: a person aged 18-60 years who received the Ad26.COV2.S COVID-19 vaccine or a placebo. The CDR3 runs from the conserved cysteine through the conserved F or W. D genes are given only for firm matches. Only some rows state a clone size, as once, few, many or a class for expanded clones.

clone size: NA
D gene: NA
J gene: TRBJ2-5
V gene: TRBV11-2
CDR3 protein: CASSSTIQETQYF
CDR3 DNA: TGTGCCAGCAGCTCGACCATCCAAGAGACCCAGTACTTC

clone size: NA
D gene: NA
J gene: TRBJ1-2
V gene: TRBV5-1
CDR3 protein: CASSLAEIYGYTF
CDR3 DNA: TGCGCCAGCAGCTTGGCCGAGATTTATGGCTACACCTTC

clone size: NA
D gene: NA
J gene: TRBJ2-2
V gene: TRBV11-1
CDR3 protein: CASSRRNGGNTGELFF
CDR3 DNA: TGTGCCAGCAGCCGCCGGAACGGGGGTAACACCGGGGAGCTGTTTTTT

clone size: NA
D gene: TRBD2
J gene: TRBJ2-3
V gene: TRBV7-3
CDR3 protein: CASSRGADTQYF
CDR3 DNA: TGTGCCAGCAGTCGGGGGGCAGATACGCAGTATTTT

clone size: NA
D gene: NA
J gene: TRBJ2-7
V gene: TRBV6-1
CDR3 protein: CASSEAGEPLTEQYF
CDR3 DNA: TGTGCCAGCAGTGAAGCAGGGGAGCCGCTCACCGAGCAGTACTTC

clone size: once
D gene: NA
J gene: TRBJ2-5
V gene: TRBV2
CDR3 protein: CASSEGAWKETQYF
CDR3 DNA: TGTGCCAGCAGTGAAGGGGCTTGGAAAGAGACCCAGTACTTC

clone size: NA
D gene: NA
J gene: TRBJ1-5
V gene: TRBV7-9
CDR3 protein: CASSPNGQYHQPQHF
CDR3 DNA: TGTGCCAGCAGCCCAAATGGACAGTACCATCAGCCCCAGCATTTT

clone size: NA
D gene: NA
J gene: TRBJ2-3
V gene: TRBV18
CDR3 protein: CASSPTVASTDTQYF
CDR3 DNA: TGTGCCAGCTCACCGACGGTTGCTAGCACAGATACGCAGTATTTT

clone size: NA
D gene: NA
J gene: TRBJ2-2
V gene: TRBV11-2
CDR3 protein: CASSRNRNTGELFF
CDR3 DNA: TGTGCCAGCAGCCGCAACAGGAACACCGGGGAGCTGTTTTTT

clone size: NA
D gene: TRBD1
J gene: TRBJ2-4
V gene: TRBV11-2
CDR3 protein: CASSLGAHRGLAKNIQYF
CDR3 DNA: TGTGCCAGCAGCTTAGGGGCCCACAGGGGATTAGCCAAAAACATTCAGTACTTC

clone size: NA
D gene: NA
J gene: TRBJ1-2
V gene: TRBV4-2
CDR3 protein: CASSQVVGQSSSGYTF
CDR3 DNA: TGTGCCAGCAGCCAAGTAGTCGGGCAGTCTAGCTCTGGCTACACCTTC

clone size: NA
D gene: NA
J gene: TRBJ2-5
V gene: TRBV9
CDR3 protein: CASSDPGYQETQYF
CDR3 DNA: TGTGCCAGCAGCGACCCAGGGTACCAAGAGACCCAGTACTTC

clone size: NA
D gene: NA
J gene: TRBJ1-2
V gene: TRBV10-3
CDR3 protein: CAISASSGYTF
CDR3 DNA: TGTGCCATCAGCGCGAGCTCCGGCTACACCTTC

clone size: NA
D gene: TRBD2
J gene: TRBJ2-1
V gene: TRBV19
CDR3 protein: CASSPLAGDGNEQFF
CDR3 DNA: TGTGCCAGTAGCCCTCTAGCGGGGGACGGCAATGAGCAGTTCTTC

clone size: NA
D gene: TRBD1
J gene: TRBJ2-5
V gene: TRBV5-4
CDR3 protein: CASSPDRVETQYF
CDR3 DNA: TGTGCCAGCAGCCCGGACAGGGTGGAGACCCAGTACTTC

clone size: NA
D gene: NA
J gene: TRBJ1-6
V gene: TRBV3-1/TRBV3-2
CDR3 protein: CASSQGRGNSPLHF
CDR3 DNA: TGTGCCAGCAGCCAAGGCAGGGGTAATTCACCCCTCCACTTT

clone size: NA
D gene: NA
J gene: TRBJ2-1
V gene: TRBV5-1
CDR3 protein: CASSFQTTGSLEQFF
CDR3 DNA: TGCGCCAGCAGTTTCCAGACAACAGGGTCACTTGAGCAGTTCTTC

clone size: NA
D gene: TRBD2
J gene: TRBJ2-7
V gene: TRBV5-1
CDR3 protein: CASSLLAGHLYEQYF
CDR3 DNA: TGCGCCAGCAGCCTACTAGCGGGGCACCTCTACGAGCAGTACTTC

clone size: NA
D gene: NA
J gene: TRBJ2-5
V gene: TRBV2
CDR3 protein: CASSEDLTPETQYF
CDR3 DNA: TGTGCCAGCAGTGAAGACCTAACCCCCGAGACCCAGTACTTC

clone size: NA
D gene: TRBD1
J gene: TRBJ1-2
V gene: TRBV6-5
CDR3 protein: CASSTGVSPNYGYTF
CDR3 DNA: TGTGCCAGCAGTACAGGGGTCTCCCCTAACTATGGCTACACCTTC

clone size: NA
D gene: TRBD1
J gene: TRBJ2-3
V gene: TRBV7-9
CDR3 protein: CASSLTWGQNTDTQYF
CDR3 DNA: TGTGCCAGCAGCCTAACGTGGGGACAGAACACAGATACGCAGTATTTT

clone size: NA
D gene: NA
J gene: TRBJ2-7
V gene: TRBV5-1
CDR3 protein: CASRVGYEQYF
CDR3 DNA: TGCGCCAGCAGGGTGGGCTACGAGCAGTACTTC

clone size: NA
D gene: NA
J gene: TRBJ2-1
V gene: TRBV14
CDR3 protein: CASSQLAWVNEQFF
CDR3 DNA: TGTGCCAGCAGCCAACTAGCGTGGGTTAATGAGCAGTTCTTC

clone size: NA
D gene: NA
J gene: TRBJ2-7
V gene: TRBV6-5
CDR3 protein: CASMSISYEQYF
CDR3 DNA: TGTGCCAGCATGAGTATTTCCTACGAGCAGTACTTC

clone size: NA
D gene: NA
J gene: TRBJ1-1
V gene: TRBV2
CDR3 protein: CASRPSGAENTEAFF
CDR3 DNA: TGTGCCAGCAGGCCCTCAGGAGCCGAGAACACTGAAGCTTTCTTT

clone size: few
D gene: NA
J gene: TRBJ1-6
V gene: TRBV25-1
CDR3 protein: CASSETGYNSPLHF
CDR3 DNA: TGTGCCAGCAGTGAGACAGGCTATAATTCACCCCTCCACTTT

clone size: NA
D gene: TRBD1
J gene: TRBJ1-2
V gene: TRBV4-2
CDR3 protein: CASSQEQGADYGYTF
CDR3 DNA: TGTGCCAGCAGCCAAGAACAGGGGGCGGACTATGGCTACACCTTC

clone size: NA
D gene: NA
J gene: TRBJ2-7
V gene: TRBV29-1
CDR3 protein: CSVGGQGRSPYEQYF
CDR3 DNA: TGCAGCGTTGGTGGTCAAGGCCGAAGCCCCTACGAGCAGTACTTC

clone size: few
D gene: NA
J gene: TRBJ1-4
V gene: TRBV4-1
CDR3 protein: CASSLGATNEKLFF
CDR3 DNA: TGCGCCAGCAGCCTGGGGGCAACTAATGAAAAACTGTTTTTT

clone size: NA
D gene: TRBD1
J gene: TRBJ1-4
V gene: TRBV2
CDR3 protein: CASRSGTGLEKLFF
CDR3 DNA: TGTGCCAGCAGGTCCGGGACAGGGTTGGAAAAACTGTTTTTT

clone size: NA
D gene: TRBD1
J gene: TRBJ2-1
V gene: TRBV7-3
CDR3 protein: CASSEQTGIEQFF
CDR3 DNA: TGTGCCAGCAGCGAACAGACAGGGATTGAGCAGTTCTTC

clone size: NA
D gene: TRBD1
J gene: TRBJ1-2
V gene: TRBV28
CDR3 protein: CASGRDRNYGYTF
CDR3 DNA: TGTGCCAGCGGGCGGGACAGGAACTATGGCTACACCTTC

clone size: NA
D gene: NA
J gene: TRBJ1-1
V gene: TRBV2
CDR3 protein: CASSEALLWGRGTEAFF
CDR3 DNA: TGTGCCAGCAGTGAAGCGCTTCTGTGGGGCAGGGGTACTGAAGCTTTCTTT

clone size: NA
D gene: NA
J gene: TRBJ2-3
V gene: TRBV5-8
CDR3 protein: CASSLAVQLRADTQYF
CDR3 DNA: TGTGCCAGCAGCTTGGCCGTACAGCTCAGGGCAGATACGCAGTATTTT

clone size: NA
D gene: NA
J gene: TRBJ2-3
V gene: TRBV9
CDR3 protein: CASSVGPETDTQYF
CDR3 DNA: TGTGCCAGCAGCGTAGGACCGGAGACAGATACGCAGTATTTT

clone size: NA
D gene: TRBD2
J gene: TRBJ2-5
V gene: TRBV6-6
CDR3 protein: CASSPGGAETQYF
CDR3 DNA: TGTGCCAGCAGTCCCGGGGGGGCGGAGACCCAGTACTTC

clone size: NA
D gene: TRBD1
J gene: TRBJ1-2
V gene: TRBV5-1
CDR3 protein: CASSRDRDRVFNGYTF
CDR3 DNA: TGCGCCAGCAGCCGGGATCGGGACAGGGTTTTCAATGGCTACACCTTC

clone size: NA
D gene: TRBD1
J gene: TRBJ2-3
V gene: TRBV4-1
CDR3 protein: CASSQTPQGQSTDTQYF
CDR3 DNA: TGCGCCAGCAGCCAGACACCACAGGGGCAGAGCACAGATACGCAGTATTTT

clone size: NA
D gene: TRBD1
J gene: TRBJ2-1
V gene: TRBV7-9
CDR3 protein: CASSTNRAGTGAINEQFF
CDR3 DNA: TGTGCCAGCAGCACGAACCGAGCCGGGACAGGGGCTATCAATGAGCAGTTCTTC

clone size: few
D gene: NA
J gene: TRBJ1-1
V gene: TRBV3-1/TRBV3-2
CDR3 protein: CASSQGAGVNTEAFF
CDR3 DNA: TGTGCCAGCAGCCAAGGCGCAGGGGTGAACACTGAAGCTTTCTTT

clone size: NA
D gene: NA
J gene: TRBJ2-1
V gene: TRBV29-1
CDR3 protein: CSVRQAASYNEQFF
CDR3 DNA: TGCAGCGTTAGACAGGCTGCCTCCTACAATGAGCAGTTCTTC

clone size: once
D gene: TRBD1
J gene: TRBJ2-1
V gene: TRBV18
CDR3 protein: CASSTTGDNEQFF
CDR3 DNA: TGTGCCAGCTCAACCACAGGGGACAATGAGCAGTTCTTC

clone size: NA
D gene: NA
J gene: TRBJ2-7
V gene: TRBV7-2
CDR3 protein: CASSLGSSLSTGQYF
CDR3 DNA: TGTGCCAGCAGCTTAGGGTCTAGCCTCTCCACCGGGCAGTACTTC

clone size: NA
D gene: NA
J gene: TRBJ2-7
V gene: TRBV7-3
CDR3 protein: CASTIRSHYEQYF
CDR3 DNA: TGTGCCAGTACGATACGTTCACACTACGAGCAGTACTTC

clone size: NA
D gene: TRBD2
J gene: TRBJ2-1
V gene: TRBV11-2
CDR3 protein: CASSFRRASGSTYNEQFF
CDR3 DNA: TGTGCCAGCAGCTTTCGGCGGGCTAGCGGAAGTACCTACAATGAGCAGTTCTTC

clone size: few
D gene: NA
J gene: TRBJ2-2
V gene: TRBV9
CDR3 protein: CASSGLVGELFF
CDR3 DNA: TGTGCCAGCAGCGGTTTGGTCGGGGAGCTGTTTTTT

clone size: once
D gene: TRBD1
J gene: TRBJ2-1
V gene: TRBV11-3
CDR3 protein: CASSGQGLYNEQFF
CDR3 DNA: TGTGCCAGCTCCGGACAGGGGTTATACAATGAGCAGTTCTTC

clone size: NA
D gene: TRBD1
J gene: TRBJ1-5
V gene: TRBV3-1/TRBV3-2
CDR3 protein: CASSQDRGLQPQHF
CDR3 DNA: TGTGCCAGCAGCCAAGACAGGGGGCTTCAGCCCCAGCATTTT

clone size: NA
D gene: NA
J gene: TRBJ1-2
V gene: TRBV4-1
CDR3 protein: CASSQAGINGYTF
CDR3 DNA: TGCGCCAGCAGCCAGGCCGGGATCAATGGCTACACCTTC

clone size: few
D gene: TRBD1
J gene: TRBJ2-2
V gene: TRBV7-3
CDR3 protein: CASSLEPGQGAYGELFF
CDR3 DNA: TGTGCCAGCAGCTTAGAGCCGGGACAGGGGGCTTACGGGGAGCTGTTTTTT

clone size: NA
D gene: NA
J gene: TRBJ1-5
V gene: TRBV10-3
CDR3 protein: CAISDSGSGQPQHF
CDR3 DNA: TGTGCCATCAGCGACTCGGGGTCAGGTCAGCCCCAGCATTTT

clone size: NA
D gene: NA
J gene: TRBJ2-7
V gene: TRBV20-1
CDR3 protein: CSASSWREQYF
CDR3 DNA: TGCAGTGCTTCCTCCTGGAGGGAGCAGTACTTC

clone size: NA
D gene: NA
J gene: TRBJ1-1
V gene: TRBV10-1
CDR3 protein: CASSEAKTGFSTEAFF
CDR3 DNA: TGCGCCAGCAGTGAAGCCAAAACAGGGTTCAGCACTGAAGCTTTCTTT

clone size: NA
D gene: NA
J gene: TRBJ2-1
V gene: TRBV7-9
CDR3 protein: CASSPGRGGHFF
CDR3 DNA: TGTGCCAGCAGCCCAGGTCGCGGGGGCCATTTCTTC

clone size: NA
D gene: NA
J gene: TRBJ2-5
V gene: TRBV7-2
CDR3 protein: CASSLRGKETQYF
CDR3 DNA: TGTGCCAGCAGTTTAAGAGGGAAAGAGACCCAGTACTTC

clone size: NA
D gene: NA
J gene: TRBJ2-3
V gene: TRBV3-1/TRBV3-2
CDR3 protein: CASSQEGTTDTQYF
CDR3 DNA: TGTGCCAGCAGCCAAGAAGGGACCACAGATACGCAGTATTTT

clone size: NA
D gene: TRBD2
J gene: TRBJ2-1
V gene: TRBV7-3
CDR3 protein: CASSDGTSTGEQFF
CDR3 DNA: TGTGCCAGCAGCGACGGGACTAGCACTGGCGAGCAGTTCTTC